In its sample, the clone carrying this T cell receptor beta chain was seen many times. Its antigen is unknown. This sample is part of a study of T cell repertoires in cytomegalovirus infection. From germline, CDR1 is SGHTA and CDR2 FQGNSA. With 6 bases removed from V and 1 base from J, the gap between germline ends came to 13 bases. The CDR3 loop spans 15 amino acids. Regarding the study as a whole: HLA-C-restricted TCR beta clonotypes specific for CMV led the ex vivo response.

TCRdb reprocessed the reads via MiXCR and lists one record per CDR3 protein. The repertoire holds hundreds of thousands of distinct CDR3 sequences, with approximately 40% as singletons. This TCR derives from a human donor in good health (CMV status not recorded). Some clones in this sample may be carry-over from other donors' samples. V is TRBV7-2 and J is TRBJ2-1; D ambiguous. Sequencing was performed on cultured PBMCs, taken from culture after CMV antigen stimulation. In DNA form, the CDR3 reads TGTGCCAGCAGTTATCAGGTGGCTTCCTACAATGAGCAGTTCTTC. Protein product: CASSYQVASYNEQFF.